The entry below gives a single TCR beta chain sequence along with its context. Susac syndrome patients met recently defined diagnostic criteria for definite or probable disease. Germline CDR1 is SQVTM and CDR2 is ANQGSEA. The V gene lost 1 base and the J gene lost 6 bases, with 9 bases spanning the gap. The CDR3 covers 12 residues. This sample stems from a study of CD8 T cells in Susac syndrome. Random hexamers primed reverse transcription of about 0.5 to 1 ug RNA. An immunoSEQ multiplex PCR amplified TCR beta CDR3 over 54 Vbeta and 13 Jbeta. TCRdb used MiXCR to reprocess the immunoSEQ multiplex PCR reads, holding one entry per CDR3 protein. The table records 150,000 to 160,000 distinct CDR3 sequences, 85% to 95% of them present only once.

Sequencing was carried out using CD4+ T cells from PBMCs. This chain links TRBV29-1 with TRBJ1-1; weak D call: TRBD1 (6 bases). This TCR came from a human donor with Susac syndrome. The CDR3, as DNA: TGCAGCGTTGAAGCCAGGGGACCTGAAGCTTTCTTT. Encoded protein: CSVEARGPEAFF.